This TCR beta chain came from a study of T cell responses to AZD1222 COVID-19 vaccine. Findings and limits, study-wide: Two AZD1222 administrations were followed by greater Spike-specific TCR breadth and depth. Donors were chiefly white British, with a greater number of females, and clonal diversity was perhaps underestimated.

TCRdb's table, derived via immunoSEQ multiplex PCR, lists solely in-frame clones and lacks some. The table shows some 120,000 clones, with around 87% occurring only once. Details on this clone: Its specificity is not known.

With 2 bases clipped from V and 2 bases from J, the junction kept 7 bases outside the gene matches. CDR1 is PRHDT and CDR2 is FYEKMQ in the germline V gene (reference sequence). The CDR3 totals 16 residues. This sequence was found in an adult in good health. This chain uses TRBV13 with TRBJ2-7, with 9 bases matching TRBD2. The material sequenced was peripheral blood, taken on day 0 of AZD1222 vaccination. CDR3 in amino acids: CASSLWGGRAPYEQYF. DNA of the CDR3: TGTGCCAGCAGCTTATGGGGCGGGAGGGCCCCCTACGAGCAGTACTTC.